These T cell receptor beta chains were read from a single sample in a study of T cells in Graves' hyperthyroidism and ophthalmopathy. Each CDR3 protein is one row after TCRdb ran MiXCR on the multiplex PCR reads. The table shows approximately 590,000 distinct CDR3 sequences, with 15% to 17% occurring only once. The sequenced sample consisted of blood. These receptors were obtained from a young woman with Graves' hyperthyroidism. CDR3s include the opening cysteine and the closing phenylalanine or tryptophan. A D gene is named only where the DNA matches it firmly. Clone size is stated in some rows and not others, as once, few, many or a class when expanded.

>TRBD1|TRBJ2-5|many|TRBV20-1
TGCAGTGCTACGCTTGGGACAGCCCGCGAGACCCAGTACTTC
CSATLGTARETQYF
>.|TRBJ2-7|many|TRBV12-3/TRBV12-4
TGTGCCAGCAGTTCACCCATTAGCGGAACCTACGAGCAGTACTTC
CASSSPISGTYEQYF
>TRBD2|TRBJ2-2|.|TRBV30
TGTGCCTGGACCGAGGGACTAGCGGGCCCAAACACCGGGGAGCTGTTTTTT
CAWTEGLAGPNTGELFF
>TRBD2|TRBJ2-1|many|TRBV4-1
TGCGCCAGCAGCCAAGATTGGAGCGGGGCAGCCTCCTACAATGAGCAGTTCTTC
CASSQDWSGAASYNEQFF
>.|TRBJ2-1|many|TRBV7-6
TGTGCCAGCAGCCCCTCCGGTCGGATGGAGCAGTTCTTC
CASSPSGRMEQFF
>TRBD2|TRBJ2-7|.|TRBV7-2
TGTGCCAGCGGGACTAGCGGGAGTGGGCACGAGCAGTACTTC
CASGTSGSGHEQYF
>.|TRBJ2-7|.|TRBV9
TGTGCCAGCAGCCCCATGAGCAGGGCAGGCGAGCAGTACTTC
CASSPMSRAGEQYF
>TRBD1|TRBJ1-5|many|TRBV6-7
TGTGCCAGCAGTTACGGCAGGGGGCTCAATCAGCCCCAGCATTTT
CASSYGRGLNQPQHF
>.|TRBJ2-7|many|TRBV11-2
TGTGCCAGCAGCTTACTAGCCCATCCCTACGAGCAGTACTTC
CASSLLAHPYEQYF
>.|TRBJ1-5|many|TRBV15
TGTGCCACCAGCAGAGAATTATGGGGGGATCAGCCCCAGCATTTT
CATSRELWGDQPQHF
>.|TRBJ1-4|many|TRBV10-3
TGTGCCATCAGTGACGGGCCGGCTCGTGAAAAACTGTTTTTT
CAISDGPAREKLFF
>.|TRBJ2-7|few|TRBV10-3
TGTGCCATCAGTGCGGAGGAGGATCCCTACGAGCAGTACTTC
CAISAEEDPYEQYF
>.|TRBJ2-3|.|TRBV15
TGTGCCACCAGCAGCCCTAGCGTTCCCACAGATACGCAGTATTTT
CATSSPSVPTDTQYF
>.|TRBJ1-5|many|TRBV18
TGTGCCAGCTCACCGTCGGCGGGCAATCAGCCCCAGCATTTT
CASSPSAGNQPQHF
>.|TRBJ2-2|.|TRBV6-1
TGTGCCAGCAGTGGAGTGATGGGATTGGTCGGGGAGCTGTTTTTT
CASSGVMGLVGELFF
>.|TRBJ2-2|many|TRBV5-5
TGTGCCAGCAGCTTGGTTACGACATCGAACACCGGGGAGCTGTTTTTT
CASSLVTTSNTGELFF
>TRBD1|TRBJ2-7|many|TRBV10-2
TGCGCCGTCTCAGGGGGATTGTCCGCCTACGAGCAGTACTTC
CAVSGGLSAYEQYF
>.|TRBJ1-2|many|TRBV2
TGTGCCAGCGTGCTCCGGCATTACTATGGCTACACCTTC
CASVLRHYYGYTF
>TRBD1|TRBJ2-3|.|TRBV20-1
TGCAGTGCTAATACCGGGACAGGGCGCGGATTGGATACGCAGTATTTT
CSANTGTGRGLDTQYF
>.|TRBJ2-6|many|TRBV28
TGTGCCAGCACTACCTCTGGGGCCAACGTCCTGACTTTC
CASTTSGANVLTF
>.|TRBJ1-1|.|TRBV4-1
TGCGCCAGCAGCCAAGGAAGAAAACCGAACACTGAAGCTTTCTTT
CASSQGRKPNTEAFF
>.|TRBJ2-3|.|TRBV18
TGTGCCAGCTCACCGACGGGGGATACGCAGTATTTT
CASSPTGDTQYF
>.|TRBJ2-4|many|TRBV3-1
TGTGCCAGCAGCCAGGGGGGAAACATTCAGTACTTC
CASSQGGNIQYF
>TRBD1|TRBJ2-2|few|TRBV5-4
TGTGCCAGCAGCTTGAGACAGGGTGGGGTCACCGGGGAGCTGTTTTTT
CASSLRQGGVTGELFF
>.|TRBJ1-6|few|TRBV20-1
TGCAGTAGGAAAGTGGGCAATTCACCCCTCCACTTT
CSRKVGNSPLHF
>.|TRBJ2-2|.|TRBV15
TGTGCCACCAGCAGGGGATTCGGGGAGCTGTTTTTT
CATSRGFGELFF
>TRBD2|TRBJ2-1|.|TRBV9
TGTGCCAGCAGCGTATATGAGAGAACTAGCGGGAGAATTGAGCAGTTCTTC
CASSVYERTSGRIEQFF